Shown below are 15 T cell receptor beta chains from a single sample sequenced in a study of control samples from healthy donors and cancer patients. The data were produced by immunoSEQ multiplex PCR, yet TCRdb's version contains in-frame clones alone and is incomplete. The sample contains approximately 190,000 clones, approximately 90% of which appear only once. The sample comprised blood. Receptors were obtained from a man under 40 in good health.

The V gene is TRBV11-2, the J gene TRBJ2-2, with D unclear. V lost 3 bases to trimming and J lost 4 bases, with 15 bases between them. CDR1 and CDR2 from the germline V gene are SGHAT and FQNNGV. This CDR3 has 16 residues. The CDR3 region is CASSFRLGIRTGELFF. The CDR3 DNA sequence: TGTGCCAGCAGCTTTAGATTGGGGATCCGCACCGGGGAGCTGTTTTTT.

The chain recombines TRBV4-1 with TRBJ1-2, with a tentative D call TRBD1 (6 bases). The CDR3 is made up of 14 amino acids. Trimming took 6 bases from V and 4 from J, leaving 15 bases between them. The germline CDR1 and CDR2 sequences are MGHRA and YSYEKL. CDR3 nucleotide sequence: TGCGCCAGCAGTTTGGGGGCGCAGAGCTATGGCTACACCTTC. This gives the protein CASSLGAQSYGYTF.

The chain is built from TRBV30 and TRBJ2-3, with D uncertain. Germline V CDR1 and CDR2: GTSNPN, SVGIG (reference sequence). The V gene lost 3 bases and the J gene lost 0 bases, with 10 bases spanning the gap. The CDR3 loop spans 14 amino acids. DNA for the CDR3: TGTGCCTGGAGCCTTTTGTTGAGCACAGATACGCAGTATTTT. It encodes CAWSLLLSTDTQYF.

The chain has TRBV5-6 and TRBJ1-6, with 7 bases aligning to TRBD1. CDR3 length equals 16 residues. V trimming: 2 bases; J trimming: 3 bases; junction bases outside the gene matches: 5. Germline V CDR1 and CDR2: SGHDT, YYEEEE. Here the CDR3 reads CASSFRRTGYNSPLHF. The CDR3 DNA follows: TGTGCCAGCAGCTTCCGACGGACAGGCTATAATTCACCCCTCCACTTT. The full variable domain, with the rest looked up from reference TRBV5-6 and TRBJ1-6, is DAGVTQSPTHLIKTRGQQVTLRCSPKSGHDTVSWYQQALGQGPQFIFQYYEEEERQRGNFPDRFSGHQFPNYSSELNVNALLLGDSALYLCASSFRRTGYNSPLHFGNGTRLTVT.

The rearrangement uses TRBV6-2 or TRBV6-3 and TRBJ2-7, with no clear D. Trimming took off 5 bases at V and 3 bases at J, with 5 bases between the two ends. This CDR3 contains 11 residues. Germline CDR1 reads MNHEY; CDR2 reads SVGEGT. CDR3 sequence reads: CASSESYEQYF. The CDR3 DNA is TGTGCCAGCAGTGAGAGCTACGAGCAGTACTTC.

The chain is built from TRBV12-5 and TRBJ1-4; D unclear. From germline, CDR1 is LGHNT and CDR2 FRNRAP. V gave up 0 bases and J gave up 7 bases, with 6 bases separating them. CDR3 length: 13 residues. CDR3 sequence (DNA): TGTGCTAGTGGTTTGGTTCCGCTTGAAAAACTGTTTTTT. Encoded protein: CASGLVPLEKLFF.

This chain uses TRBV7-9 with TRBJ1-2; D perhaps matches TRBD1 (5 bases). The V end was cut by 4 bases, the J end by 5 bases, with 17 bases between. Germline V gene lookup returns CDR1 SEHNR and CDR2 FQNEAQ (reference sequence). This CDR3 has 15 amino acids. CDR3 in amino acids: CASSSAVVGGYGYTF. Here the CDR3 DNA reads TGTGCCAGCAGCTCCGCCGTCGTGGGGGGGTATGGCTACACCTTC.

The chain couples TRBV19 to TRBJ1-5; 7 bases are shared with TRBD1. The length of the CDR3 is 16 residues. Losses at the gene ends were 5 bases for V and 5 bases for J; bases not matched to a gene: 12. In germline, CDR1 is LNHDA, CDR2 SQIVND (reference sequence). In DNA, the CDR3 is TGTGCCAGTAGTCCGCCTAGACAGGGTTGGGATCAGCCCCAGCATTTT. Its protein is CASSPPRQGWDQPQHF. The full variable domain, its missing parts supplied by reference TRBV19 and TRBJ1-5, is DGGITQSPKYLFRKEGQNVTLSCEQNLNHDAMYWYRQDPGQGLRLIYYSQIVNDFQKGDIAEGYSVSREKKESFPLTVTSAQKNPTAFYLCASSPPRQGWDQPQHFGDGTRLSIL.

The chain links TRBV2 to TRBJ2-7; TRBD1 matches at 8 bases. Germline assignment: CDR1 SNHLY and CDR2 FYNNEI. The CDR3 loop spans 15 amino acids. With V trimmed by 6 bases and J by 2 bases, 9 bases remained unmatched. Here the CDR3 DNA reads TGTGCCAGCAGCGCGTCGGGACAGGCTACCTACGAGCAGTACTTC. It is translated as CASSASGQATYEQYF.

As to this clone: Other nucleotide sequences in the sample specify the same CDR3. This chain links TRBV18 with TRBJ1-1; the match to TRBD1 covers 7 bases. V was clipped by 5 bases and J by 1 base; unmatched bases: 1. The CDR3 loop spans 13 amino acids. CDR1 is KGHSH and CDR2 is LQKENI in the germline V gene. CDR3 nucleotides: TGTGCCAGCTCAGACAGGGCGAACACTGAAGCTTTCTTT. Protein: CASSDRANTEAFF.

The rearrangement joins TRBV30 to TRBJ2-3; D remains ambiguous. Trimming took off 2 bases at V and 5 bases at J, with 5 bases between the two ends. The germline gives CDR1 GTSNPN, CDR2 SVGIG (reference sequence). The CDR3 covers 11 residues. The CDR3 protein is CAWSNKDTQYF. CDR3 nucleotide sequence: TGTGCCTGGAGTAACAAAGATACGCAGTATTTT. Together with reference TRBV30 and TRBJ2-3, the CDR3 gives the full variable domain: SQTIHQWPATLVQPVGSPLSLECTVEGTSNPNLYWYRQAAGRGLQLLFYSVGIGQISSEVPQNLSASRPQDRQFILSSKKLLLSDSGFYLCAWSNKDTQYFGPGTRLTVL.

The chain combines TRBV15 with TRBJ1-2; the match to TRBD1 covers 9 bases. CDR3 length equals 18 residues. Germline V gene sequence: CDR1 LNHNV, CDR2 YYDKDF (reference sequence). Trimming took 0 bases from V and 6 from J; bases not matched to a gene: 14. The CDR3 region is CATSRDNFGTGTGNGYTF. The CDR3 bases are TGTGCCACCAGCAGAGATAATTTCGGGACAGGGACTGGGAATGGCTACACCTTC. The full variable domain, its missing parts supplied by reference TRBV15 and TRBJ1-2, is DAMVIQNPRYQVTQFGKPVTLSCSQTLNHNVMYWYQQKSSQAPKLLFHYYDKDFNNEADTPDNFQSRRPNTSFCFLDIRSPGLGDTAMYLCATSRDNFGTGTGNGYTFGSGTRLTVV.

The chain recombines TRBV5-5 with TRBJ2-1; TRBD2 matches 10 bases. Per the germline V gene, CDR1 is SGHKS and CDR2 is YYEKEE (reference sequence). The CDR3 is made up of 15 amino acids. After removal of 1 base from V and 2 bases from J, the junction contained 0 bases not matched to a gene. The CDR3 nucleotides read TGTGCCAGCAGCTTGAGCGGGGGGGCCTACAATGAGCAGTTCTTC. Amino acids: CASSLSGGAYNEQFF. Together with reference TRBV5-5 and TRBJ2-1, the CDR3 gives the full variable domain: DAGVTQSPTHLIKTRGQQVTLRCSPISGHKSVSWYQQVLGQGPQFIFQYYEKEERGRGNFPDRFSARQFPNYSSELNVNALLLGDSALYLCASSLSGGAYNEQFFGPGTRLTVL.

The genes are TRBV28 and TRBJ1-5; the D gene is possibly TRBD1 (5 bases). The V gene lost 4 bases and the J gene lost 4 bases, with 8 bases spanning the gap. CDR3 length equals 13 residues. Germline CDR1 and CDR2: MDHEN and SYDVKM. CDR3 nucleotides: TGTGCCAGCAGTTGGCAGGGTAATCAGCCCCAGCATTTT. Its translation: CASSWQGNQPQHF.

The CDR3 protein is CASSQRRNSYYGYTF. The CDR3 DNA reads TGTGCCAGCAGCCAACGTAGGAACAGCTACTATGGCTACACCTTC. This chain joins TRBV3-1 (or the pseudogene TRBV3-2) and TRBJ1-2; the D is unclear. The CDR3 totals 15 residues. Trimming pared 2 bases from V and 3 bases from J, leaving 13 bases between. CDR1 and CDR2 (germline): LGHDT, YNNKEL (reference sequence).